Listed here are 13 T cell receptor beta chains from one sample, sequenced in a study of blood T cells in healthy people across ages. The authors ran a second PCR of 7 to 11 cycles using a sample-barcoded 5' primer and a J-beta primer mix. MiXCR, run by TCRdb on the 5' RACE reads, gives a single entry per CDR3 protein. The sample has fewer than 750,000 distinct CDR3 sequences, roughly half seen once. The specimen sequenced was blood. Receptors originate from an elderly woman in good health.

As for this clonotype: Being one base from a much bigger clone, this may be a read error. The chain links TRBV5-1 to TRBJ2-3; D is unclear. CDR3 length: 14 residues. Looked up from germline, CDR1 is SGHRS and CDR2 is YFSETQ. Trimming left V 4 bases short and J 2 bases short, with 11 bases between. CDR3: CASSVLTPTDTQYF. CDR3 nucleotides: TGCGCCAGCAGCGTACTCACACCCACAGATACGCAGTATTTT.

This clonotype was counted once. The chain has TRBV9 and TRBJ1-2; D might be TRBD1 (5 bases). The CDR3 runs to 14 residues. The germline V gene encodes CDR1 SGDLS and CDR2 YYNGEE. The V gene lost 0 bases and the J gene lost 3 bases, with 9 bases spanning the gap. The CDR3 loop is CASSVEMGDYGYTF. The CDR3 DNA follows: TGTGCCAGCAGCGTAGAGATGGGGGACTATGGCTACACCTTC.

As to this clonotype: A single base separates this from a much larger clone, so it may be a read error. This chain uses TRBV7-2 with TRBJ2-5; D is unclear. Trimming removed 8 bases from V and 11 bases from J, with 21 bases in between. Germline CDR1 and CDR2: SGHTA and FQGNSA. The CDR3 has 13 amino acids. The CDR3 protein is CASGPYSRSEQYF. The CDR3 coding sequence is TGTGCCAGCGGACCTTATTCCCGTAGTGAGCAGTACTTC.

As to this clonotype: The germline gene is not matched at one end of the junction; a read error may be the cause. The CDR3 DNA reads as TGCAGTGCTAGATTGGAGGGCACGGATACGCAGTATTTT. Translated, it gives CSARLEGTDTQYF. This chain joins TRBV20-1 and TRBJ2-3; a possible D gene is TRBD2 (6 bases). CDR1 and CDR2 from the germline V gene are DFQATT and SNEGSKA (reference sequence). The CDR3 consists of 13 residues.

Remarks on this clonotype: The junction differs from germline at one of its ends, possibly a read error. The chain links TRBV4-3 to TRBJ2-1, with 8 bases that match TRBD1. CDR1 is LGHNA and CDR2 is YSLEER in the germline V gene. There are 18 residues in the CDR3. As DNA, the CDR3 is TGCGCCGGCAGCCAGGCCCGGACAGGGCGGAGCTCCTACAATGAGCAGTTCTTC. Translation gives CAGSQARTGRSSYNEQFF.

About this clonotype: A much more abundant neighbour one base away suggests this may be a read error. V gene TRBV6-6 combines with J gene TRBJ2-5; D is unresolved. The V gene lost 5 bases and the J gene lost 13 bases, with 20 bases spanning the gap. Germline assignment: CDR1 MNHNY and CDR2 SVGAGI (reference sequence). The CDR3 has 13 amino acids. CDR3 region: CASSPAPKDGPYF. As DNA, the CDR3 is TGTGCCAGCAGTCCCGCCCCGAAGGATGGTCCGTACTTC.

In this sample, this clonotype turned up a few times. The chain employs TRBV6-1 and TRBJ2-1; 8 nucleotides line up with TRBD2. This CDR3 contains 18 residues. Trimming at V came to 7 bases and at J to 3 bases, leaving 17 bases not matched to a gene. Germline V gene data show CDR1 as MNHNS and CDR2 as SASEGT. CDR3 DNA: TGTGCCAGCAAGGCCCCCGAGGTAGCGGGAACCTTCTACAATGAGCAGTTCTTC. As protein: CASKAPEVAGTFYNEQFF.

This clonotype showed up just a few times. V usage is TRBV7-9 and J usage is TRBJ2-1, with 7 bases that match TRBD2. Germline trimming cut 2 bases from V and 9 bases from J; bases unmatched to any gene: 7. There are 14 residues in the CDR3. Germline lookup yields CDR1 SEHNR and CDR2 FQNEAQ (reference sequence). The CDR3 region is CASSLRREKGEQFF. CDR3 in DNA: TGTGCCAGCAGCTTAAGGCGGGAGAAGGGTGAGCAGTTCTTC.

This clonotype came up many times. The genes are TRBV9 and TRBJ2-3; 8 nucleotides align to TRBD2. The ends lost 0 bases at V and 3 bases at J; junction bases unmatched: 9. Looked up from germline, CDR1 is SGDLS and CDR2 is YYNGEE. The CDR3 extends over 17 amino acids. The DNA of the CDR3 is TGTGCCAGCAGCGTAGGAACTGGAGCGGGGGCGACAGATACGCAGTATTTT. Its protein product is CASSVGTGAGATDTQYF.

The V and J genes are TRBV6-1 and TRBJ2-3, with 11 nucleotides matching TRBD1. Germline V gene lookup returns CDR1 MNHNS and CDR2 SASEGT. The CDR3 is made up of 15 amino acids. The ends lost 4 bases at V and 3 bases at J; junction bases unmatched: 3. The CDR3 spells CASSARDRGTDTQYF. The CDR3 nucleotides read TGTGCCAGCAGTGCCCGGGACAGGGGGACAGATACGCAGTATTTT.

A word on this clonotype: A single base separates this from a much larger clone, so it may be a read error. The CDR3 sequence: CASSSTAGAGDTQYF. CDR3 coding DNA: TGTGCCAGCAGCTCGACTGCGGGAGCCGGAGATACGCAGTATTTT. The V gene is TRBV5-6, the J gene TRBJ2-3; TRBD2 matches at 7 bases. Per germline, CDR1 SGHDT and CDR2 YYEEEE. Unmatched junction bases numbered 9, after V lost 3 bases and J lost 5 bases. The CDR3 is made up of 15 amino acids.

The chain couples TRBV29-1 to TRBJ2-4, with 7 bases aligning to TRBD1. TRBJ2-7 matches the DNA end more closely, so the J call is doubtful. Germline-derived CDR1 and CDR2 are SQVTM and ANQGSEA. This CDR3 has 12 residues. The DNA of the CDR3 is TGCAGCGTTGGACAGGGCAACTCCGAGCAGTACTTC. Protein sequence: CSVGQGNSEQYF.

On this clonotype: This clone may be a read error of a much larger clone one base away. The CDR3: CAISESGLVLTDTQYF. The CDR3 DNA reads TGTGCCATCAGTGAGTCGGGACTTGTCCTCACAGATACGCAGTATTTT. The chain has TRBV10-3 and TRBJ2-3, with D possibly being TRBD2 (6 bases). The CDR3 runs to 16 residues. V was pared by 0 bases and J by 2 bases, with 12 bases between. Germline V CDR1 and CDR2: ENHRY, SYGVKD.